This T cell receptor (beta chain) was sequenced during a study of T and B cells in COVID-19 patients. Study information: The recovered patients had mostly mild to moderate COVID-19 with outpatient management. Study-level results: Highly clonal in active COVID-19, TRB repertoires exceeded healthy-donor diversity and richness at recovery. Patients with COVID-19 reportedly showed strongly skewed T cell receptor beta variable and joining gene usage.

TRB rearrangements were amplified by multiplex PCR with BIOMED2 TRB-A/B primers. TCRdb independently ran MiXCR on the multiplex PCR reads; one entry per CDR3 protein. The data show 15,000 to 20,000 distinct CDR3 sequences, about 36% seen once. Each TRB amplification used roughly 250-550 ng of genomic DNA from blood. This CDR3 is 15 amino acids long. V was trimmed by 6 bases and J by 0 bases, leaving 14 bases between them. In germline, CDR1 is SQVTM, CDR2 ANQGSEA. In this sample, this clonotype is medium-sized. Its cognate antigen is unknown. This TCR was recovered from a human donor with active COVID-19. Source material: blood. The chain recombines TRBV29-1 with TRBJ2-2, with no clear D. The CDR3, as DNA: TGCAGCGTACCTGATTGGAACGCGAACACCGGGGAGCTGTTTTTT. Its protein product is CSVPDWNANTGELFF.